This T cell receptor beta chain was sequenced in a study of T cells in Graves' hyperthyroidism and ophthalmopathy. Points from the study as a whole: Classification by a 13 V-J model distinguished ophthalmopathy from stable hyperthyroidism. Blood held most thyroid clonotypes expanded above 0.001 frequency.

The CDR3 sequence is 13 residues long. The V end lost 2 bases, the J end lost 7 bases, and 12 bases lay between the germline ends. The germline V gene has CDR1 DFQATT and CDR2 SNEGSKA (reference sequence). Amplified TCR beta CDR3 regions came from RNA transcripts. The HTBI primer set served for first-round RT-PCR of the TCR CDR3. TCRdb itself ran the multiplex PCR reads through MiXCR, one entry per CDR3 protein. The sample carries about 400,000 distinct CDR3 sequences, 15% recorded once. This clonotype was seen repeatedly, ten times or more. Its antigen is still unknown. Fresh peripheral blood, under 13 ml, yielded the PBMCs.

The sample taken for sequencing was blood. The V gene is TRBV20-1, the J gene TRBJ2-1; the D gene is possibly TRBD1 (6 bases). The origin of this receptor is a woman aged 25 to 39 with Graves' hyperthyroidism. This chain's CDR3 is CSARPRGGNEQFF. CDR3 in DNA: TGCAGTGCTAGACCCAGGGGTGGGAATGAGCAGTTCTTC.